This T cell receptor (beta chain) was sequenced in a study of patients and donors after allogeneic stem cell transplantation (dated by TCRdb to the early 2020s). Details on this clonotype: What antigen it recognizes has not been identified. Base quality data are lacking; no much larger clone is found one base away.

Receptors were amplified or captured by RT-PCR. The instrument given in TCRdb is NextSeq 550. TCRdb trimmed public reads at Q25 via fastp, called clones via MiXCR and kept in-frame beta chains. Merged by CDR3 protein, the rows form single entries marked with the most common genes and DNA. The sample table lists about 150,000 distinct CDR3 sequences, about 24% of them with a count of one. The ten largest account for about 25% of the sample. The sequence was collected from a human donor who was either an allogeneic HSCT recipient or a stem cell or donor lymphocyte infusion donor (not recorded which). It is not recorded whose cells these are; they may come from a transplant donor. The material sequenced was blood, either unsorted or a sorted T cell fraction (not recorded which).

The bases read TGTGCCAGCAGTTACCCAACCGGGACTAGCGGCCCCTACTCCTACAATGAGCAGTTCTTC. This sequence encodes CASSYPTGTSGPYSYNEQFF. The V and J genes are TRBV6-2 or TRBV6-3 and TRBJ2-1, with 11 central nucleotides matching TRBD2. The CDR3 numbers 20 residues from cysteine through phenylalanine. Kept here is only the CDR3 DNA, which spans 60 bases and is read in frame from base 1. Taken from the germline V gene, the CDR1 and CDR2 loops are MNHEY and SVGEGT. Trimming removed 2 bases from V and 0 bases from J; the gene matches leave 12 bases unexplained.